What follows are 15 T cell receptor beta chains derived from one specimen sequenced in a study of shared clonotypes between healthy human individuals. Method: immunoSEQ multiplex PCR; TCRdb's copy keeps in-frame clones and lacks some. The sample contains some 2.1 million clones, 85% to 95% of which appear only once. Naive CD8 cells, CD45RO-negative and positively selected for CCR7, excluded terminally differentiated effector memory CD45RA+ cells. The sequenced sample consisted of naive CD8+ T cells from PBMCs. These receptors came from a man aged 18 to 29 in good health. Some clones in this sample may be carry-over from other donors' samples.

This clone was detected only once. Because the CDR3's place on the DNA is in doubt, the DNA is left out and the CDR3 is given as listed by TCRdb. This chain connects TRBV21-1 to TRBJ1-1; the table's D call TRBD1 went unverified against the DNA. TRBV21-1 is shown as a pseudogene. Termini included, the CDR3 measures 17 amino acids. This CDR3 is CASSKSGWAGGNTEAFF.

The rearrangement joins TRBV11-3 to TRBJ2-3; TRBD2 aligns across 7 bases. Trimming removed 5 bases from V and 3 bases from J; junction bases left unmatched: 8. Germline-derived CDR1 and CDR2 are SGHNT and YENEEA. The CDR3 extends over 15 amino acids. CDR3: CASSRSSGLTDTQYF. The CDR3 nucleotides read TGTGCCAGCAGCCGATCTAGCGGTTTAACAGATACGCAGTATTTT.

Comment on this clone: This sample also contains other DNA sequences that code for the same CDR3. The CDR3 is CASSPPRTGELFF. The CDR3 region has the DNA TGTGCCAGCAGCCCCCCCCGCACCGGGGAGCTGTTTTTT. This chain links TRBV9 with TRBJ2-2, with no clear D. The CDR3 runs to 13 residues. CDR1 SGDLS and CDR2 YYNGEE come from the germline V gene. Trimming removed 4 bases from V and 4 bases from J, with 8 bases in between.

The chain joins TRBV19 to TRBJ2-1; the D call may be TRBD1 or TRBD2 (5 bases each). CDR3 length: 14 residues. V was clipped by 8 bases and J by 8 bases, with 19 bases between them. Germline assignment: CDR1 LNHDA and CDR2 SQIVND (reference sequence). The CDR3 loop is CASLGGSSPDEQFF. DNA of the CDR3: TGTGCCAGTCTTGGGGGTTCTTCTCCCGATGAGCAGTTCTTC.

This chain links TRBV2 with TRBJ1-5; 9 bases align to TRBD1. This CDR3 is 17 amino acids long. Per germline, CDR1 SNHLY and CDR2 FYNNEI. V shed 1 base and J 3 bases; nucleotides not matched to a gene: 7. CDR3 in amino acids: CASSEGGQGWFNQPQHF. DNA of the CDR3: TGTGCCAGCAGTGAAGGGGGACAGGGTTGGTTCAATCAGCCCCAGCATTTT. Based on the CDR3 plus reference TRBV2 and TRBJ1-5, the full variable domain is EPEVTQTPSHQVTQMGQEVILRCVPISNHLYFYWYRQILGQKVEFLVSFYNNEISEKSEIFDDQFSVERPDGSNFTLKIRSTKLEDSAMYFCASSEGGQGWFNQPQHFGDGTRLSIL.

The chain carries TRBV27 and TRBJ2-1; D is possibly TRBD2 (7 bases). CDR1 is MNHEY and CDR2 is SMNVEV in the germline V gene (reference sequence). Trimming stripped 3 bases from V and 4 bases from J, with 13 bases between. This CDR3 contains 15 residues. The DNA for the CDR3 is TGTGCCAGCAGTTTCGGGGGGCTACGATACAATGAGCAGTTCTTC. This encodes CASSFGGLRYNEQFF.

As for this clone: The identical CDR3 is also encoded by other nucleotide sequences in the sample. V usage is TRBV9 and J usage is TRBJ2-5, with 7 bases lining up with TRBD1. Germline loops: CDR1 SGDLS, CDR2 YYNGEE. The CDR3 consists of 15 residues. Losses at the gene ends were 0 bases for V and 2 bases for J; bases not matched to a gene: 4. The CDR3 sequence is CASSVEGRGQETQYF. The CDR3 bases are TGTGCCAGCAGCGTAGAAGGCAGGGGGCAAGAGACCCAGTACTTC.

The chain couples TRBV4-1 to TRBJ2-1; perhaps D is TRBD1 or TRBD2 (6 bases each). With 3 bases removed from V and 8 bases from J, the gap between germline ends came to 11 bases. The CDR3 is made up of 13 amino acids. Germline V gives CDR1 MGHRA, CDR2 YSYEKL. The CDR3 nucleotides are TGCGCCAGCAGCCACACCGGGGGCTATGAGCAGTTCTTC. Translating gives CASSHTGGYEQFF.

This sequence joins TRBV10-3 and TRBJ2-1; 9 nucleotides agree with TRBD1. V was clipped by 4 bases and J by 7 bases; unmatched bases: 5. The CDR3 is 14 amino acids. CDR1 ENHRY and CDR2 SYGVKD come from the germline V gene. CDR3 in amino acids: CAISAGTGSNEQFF. The DNA for the CDR3 is TGTGCCATCAGTGCCGGGACAGGGTCGAATGAGCAGTTCTTC.

The V call is TRBV5-6, the J call TRBJ2-1, with TRBD2 matching 7 bases. With V trimmed by 3 bases and J by 0 bases, 6 bases remained unmatched. This CDR3 contains 16 residues. CDR1 is SGHDT, CDR2 YYEEEE, per germline. The CDR3, as DNA: TGTGCCAGCAGCTGGCTAGCGGAGCGCTCCTACAATGAGCAGTTCTTC. Its translation is CASSWLAERSYNEQFF.

The chain is built from TRBV2 and TRBJ2-3; D perhaps matches TRBD2 (5 bases). Per germline, CDR1 SNHLY and CDR2 FYNNEI. The CDR3 length is 15 residues. Trimming cost V 6 bases and J 1 base, with 14 bases left between them. The CDR3 loop is CASSPRHGGTDTQYF. The CDR3, as DNA: TGTGCCAGCAGCCCCCGGCACGGGGGCACAGATACGCAGTATTTT.

The genes are TRBV19 and TRBJ2-2, with D possibly being TRBD1 (6 bases). The CDR3 spans 14 residues. Germline assignment: CDR1 LNHDA and CDR2 SQIVND (reference sequence). V shed 10 bases and J shed 0 bases, with 12 bases lying between them. The CDR3 DNA is TGTGCCACCAAACAGGGATCGAACACCGGGGAGCTGTTTTTT. This gives the protein CATKQGSNTGELFF. Full variable domain (remainder filled in from reference TRBV19 and TRBJ2-2): DGGITQSPKYLFRKEGQNVTLSCEQNLNHDAMYWYRQDPGQGLRLIYYSQIVNDFQKGDIAEGYSVSREKKESFPLTVTSAQKNPTAFYLCATKQGSNTGELFFGEGSRLTVL.

V is TRBV5-6 and J is TRBJ2-7; D gene unclear. The germline V gene has CDR1 SGHDT and CDR2 YYEEEE. V lost 2 bases to trimming and J lost 5 bases, with 5 bases between them. This CDR3 has 11 amino acids. The CDR3 protein is CASSFQHEQYF. The CDR3 nucleotides read TGTGCCAGCAGCTTCCAGCACGAGCAGTACTTC. Variable domain in full (rest from reference TRBV5-6 and TRBJ2-7): DAGVTQSPTHLIKTRGQQVTLRCSPKSGHDTVSWYQQALGQGPQFIFQYYEEEERQRGNFPDRFSGHQFPNYSSELNVNALLLGDSALYLCASSFQHEQYFGPGTRLTVT.

The chain uses TRBV27 and TRBJ2-3, with no clear D. CDR1 and CDR2 from the germline V gene are MNHEY and SMNVEV (reference sequence). The germline V and J ends were trimmed by 8 bases and 2 bases, with 8 bases remaining between them. This CDR3 contains 12 residues. CDR3 loop: CASSGPTDTQYF. The CDR3 DNA reads as TGTGCCAGCTCCGGACCCACAGATACGCAGTATTTT.

This clone was seen a single time. The rearrangement uses TRBV4-3 and TRBJ1-4; 9 nucleotides agree with TRBD1. CDR1 LGHNA and CDR2 YSLEER come from the germline V gene. The CDR3 contains 16 residues. V trimming: 0 bases; J trimming: 8 bases; junction bases outside the gene matches: 7. CDR3 nucleotides: TGCGCCAGCAGCCAAGATAGGACAGGGGATAGGGAAAAACTGTTTTTT. Its protein product is CASSQDRTGDREKLFF.